The 23 T cell receptor beta chains in this list originate from one sample, sequenced in a study of T cell responses to AZD1222 COVID-19 vaccine. The assay was immunoSEQ multiplex PCR, and TCRdb's table has in-frame clones only and misses some. This sample lists 150,000 or so clones; its ten largest clones have 2% to 2.5%. The material sequenced was peripheral blood. Source of these receptors: an adult in good health.

The chain joins TRBV7-9 to TRBJ1-5; TRBD1 aligns across 9 bases. CDR3 length: 13 residues. Germline assignment: CDR1 SEHNR and CDR2 FQNEAQ (reference sequence). The V segment lost 8 bases and the J segment 7 bases; nucleotides outside the gene matches: 6. CDR3 sequence: CASQTGGGQPQHF. The CDR3 bases are TGTGCCAGCCAAACAGGGGGCGGACAGCCCCAGCATTTT.

CDR3 loop: CASSLGQGVGNTIYF. In nucleotides, the CDR3 is TGTGCCAGCAGCTTAGGGCAGGGAGTCGGAAACACCATATATTTT. The chain carries TRBV7-6 and TRBJ1-3; D may be TRBD1 (5 bases). CDR1 is SGHVS and CDR2 is FNYEAQ in the germline V gene. The CDR3 totals 15 residues. The V end lost 1 base, the J end lost 4 bases, and 11 bases lay between the germline ends. Looking up the rest from reference TRBV7-6 and TRBJ1-3 gives the full variable domain: GAGVSQSPRYKVTKRGQDVALRCDPISGHVSLYWYRQALGQGPEFLTYFNYEAQQDKSGLPNDRFSAERPEGSISTLTIQRTEQRDSAMYRCASSLGQGVGNTIYFGEGSWLTVV.

CDR3 protein: CASIFMDYGYTF. In DNA form, the CDR3 reads TGCGCCAGCATTTTTATGGACTATGGCTACACCTTC. The gene calls are TRBV5-1 and TRBJ1-2; D call uncertain. The CDR3 runs 12 residues. The V gene lost 6 bases and the J gene lost 3 bases, with 9 bases spanning the gap. Germline CDR1 is SGHRS and CDR2 is YFSETQ. Using reference TRBV5-1 and TRBJ1-2 for the parts outside the CDR3, the full variable domain is KAGVTQTPRYLIKTRGQQVTLSCSPISGHRSVSWYQQTPGQGLQFLFEYFSETQRNKGNFPGRFSGRQFSNSRSEMNVSTLELGDSALYLCASIFMDYGYTFGSGTRLTVV.

Written as DNA, the CDR3 is TGTGCCAGTAACCCGACAGGGTCAGGGCCCCAGCATTTT. It yields the protein CASNPTGSGPQHF. The V gene is TRBV19, the J gene TRBJ1-5; 7 bases align to TRBD1. CDR1 and CDR2 from the germline V gene are LNHDA and SQIVND (reference sequence). The CDR3 loop spans 13 amino acids. Germline trimming cut 7 bases from V and 9 bases from J; bases unmatched to any gene: 9.

This chain joins TRBV29-1 and TRBJ2-1; D gene ambiguous. V was cut by 7 bases and J by 5 bases, with 15 bases left in between. CDR1 SQVTM and CDR2 ANQGSEA come from the germline V gene. The CDR3 consists of 13 residues. Written as DNA, the CDR3 is TGCAGCGAAGCCCATTCCCCCCACAATGAGCAGTTCTTC. This encodes CSEAHSPHNEQFF.

Considering frequency, this clone is medium-sized (0.01 to 0.1%). This rearrangement joins TRBV12-3 or TRBV12-4 to TRBJ1-2; 9 nucleotides line up with TRBD1. This CDR3 spans 13 amino acids. J lost 10 bases, V lost 2 bases, and 5 bases had no gene match. The CDR3 coding sequence is TGTGCCAGCAGTTTAAACAGGGGGCACGACTACACCTTC. It is translated as CASSLNRGHDYTF.

This rearrangement joins TRBV6-5 to TRBJ2-2, with 9 positions matching TRBD1. V dropped 4 bases and J dropped 4; count of bases not matched to a gene: 4. Germline assignment: CDR1 MNHEY and CDR2 SVGAGI. The CDR3 is made up of 15 amino acids. CDR3 amino acids: CASSSGDRATGELFF. CDR3 DNA: TGTGCCAGCAGTTCAGGGGACAGGGCCACCGGGGAGCTGTTTTTT.

The V gene is TRBV7-2, the J gene TRBJ1-2; TRBD1 matches 8 bases. Germline CDR1 SGHTA, CDR2 FQGNSA. The CDR3 is 14 residues long. J lost 4 bases, V lost 3 bases, and 4 bases had no gene match. The DNA for the CDR3 is TGTGCCAGCAGCTTCGTTGGGACAGGCTATGGCTACACCTTC. Translated, it gives CASSFVGTGYGYTF.

This chain connects TRBV2 to TRBJ2-1; the D gene is possibly TRBD1 (5 bases). CDR1 is SNHLY, CDR2 FYNNEI, per germline. V gave up 8 bases and J gave up 9 bases, with 5 bases separating them. The CDR3 is made up of 9 amino acids. The CDR3 loop is CASGAEQFF. CDR3 sequence (DNA): TGTGCCAGCGGGGCTGAGCAGTTCTTC.

This chain joins TRBV5-8 and TRBJ1-5; D is unresolved. The germline V gene has CDR1 SGHTS and CDR2 YDEGEE. Trimming took off 1 base at V and 5 bases at J, with 4 bases between the two ends. CDR3 length equals 12 residues. The CDR3 sequence is CASSLRDQPQHF. The CDR3 region has the DNA TGTGCCAGCAGCTTGCGAGATCAGCCCCAGCATTTT.

The chain is built from TRBV4-1 and TRBJ2-7, with D hard to call. The CDR3 sequence is 14 residues long. The germline CDR1 and CDR2 sequences are MGHRA and YSYEKL. The ends were cut back, 1 base at V and 7 bases at J, with 14 bases in the middle. CDR3 DNA sequence: TGCGCCAGCAGCCAAGTTTTGGCCAGTGGAGAGCAGTACTTC. Amino acid sequence: CASSQVLASGEQYF.

This chain connects TRBV10-2 to TRBJ2-5; D might be TRBD2 (6 bases). V lost 7 bases and J lost 2, with 8 bases in between. The CDR3 is 12 amino acids. From germline, CDR1 is WSHSY and CDR2 SAAADI. Here the CDR3 reads CASTGGQETQYF. The CDR3 nucleotides read TGCGCCAGCACCGGAGGGCAAGAGACCCAGTACTTC.

The chain combines TRBV12-3 or TRBV12-4 with TRBJ1-1; TRBD1 matches 8 bases. The trim removed 5 bases at V and 9 bases at J, leaving 8 bases unmatched. This CDR3 contains 13 residues. The CDR3: CASSRQGNPQAFF. The CDR3 region has the DNA TGTGCCAGCAGTAGACAGGGGAACCCGCAAGCTTTCTTT.

The chain uses TRBV28 and TRBJ1-3; D uncertain. The CDR3 is 15 residues long. CDR1 is MDHEN and CDR2 is SYDVKM in the germline V gene. V was trimmed by 8 bases and J by 0 bases, leaving 14 bases between them. The CDR3, as DNA: TGTGCCAGCTCCGACCCTCGGGCCTCTGGAAACACCATATATTTT. Residues: CASSDPRASGNTIYF.

The chain employs TRBV5-6 and TRBJ1-6; 7 bases line up with TRBD1. Trimming removed 4 bases from V and 10 bases from J; junction bases left unmatched: 11. The CDR3 has 15 amino acids. Germline V gives CDR1 SGHDT, CDR2 YYEEEE. The CDR3 loop reads CASSQLDRVGSPLHF. Here the CDR3 DNA reads TGTGCCAGCAGCCAACTAGACAGGGTGGGCTCACCCCTCCACTTT.

This chain joins TRBV7-2 and TRBJ1-2; D is possibly TRBD1 (5 bases). CDR1 SGHTA and CDR2 FQGNSA come from the germline V gene. The CDR3 consists of 15 residues. V lost 6 bases and J 2 bases, leaving 16 bases between the germline ends. This CDR3 is CASRPGPWGNYGYTF. Here the CDR3 DNA reads TGTGCCAGCAGACCGGGCCCTTGGGGGAACTATGGCTACACCTTC. Together with reference TRBV7-2 and TRBJ1-2, the CDR3 gives the full variable domain: GAGVSQSPSNKVTEKGKDVELRCDPISGHTALYWYRQSLGQGLEFLIYFQGNSAPDKSGLPSDRFSAERTGGSVSTLTIQRTQQEDSAVYLCASRPGPWGNYGYTFGSGTRLTVV.

This rearrangement joins TRBV2 to TRBJ2-7; tentative D call: TRBD1 (5 bases). Per the germline V gene, CDR1 is SNHLY and CDR2 is FYNNEI. The CDR3 consists of 15 residues. Trimming cost V 3 bases and J 2 bases, with 14 bases left between them. The chain's CDR3 is CASSEGQGLTYEQYF. The CDR3, as DNA: TGTGCCAGCAGTGAGGGGCAGGGCCTCACCTACGAGCAGTACTTC.

The rearrangement links TRBV6-1 to TRBJ1-2; 8 bases are shared with TRBD1. Trimming removed 4 bases from V and 1 base from J; junction bases left unmatched: 8. This CDR3 has 16 residues. The germline CDR1 and CDR2 sequences are MNHNS and SASEGT. The CDR3 here is CASSALTGASNYGYTF. The CDR3 DNA is TGTGCCAGCAGTGCCCTGACAGGGGCAAGTAACTATGGCTACACCTTC.

This chain links TRBV29-1 with TRBJ1-1; tentatively, D is TRBD1 (6 bases). Germline loops: CDR1 SQVTM, CDR2 ANQGSEA. The CDR3 consists of 10 residues. Trimming removed 7 bases at V and 4 bases at J, with 7 bases between. CDR3 coding DNA: TGCAGCGGAGGGGGCACTGAAGCTTTCTTT. Its translation: CSGGGTEAFF.

The chain couples TRBV6-5 to TRBJ2-7; D might be TRBD2 (6 bases). The CDR3 covers 12 residues. The germline V gene encodes CDR1 MNHEY and CDR2 SVGAGI. Between the trimmed V and J ends, which lost 8 bases and 2 bases, there was a span of 10 bases. As DNA, the CDR3 is TGTGCCAGCGGCGGGACTGCCTACGAGCAGTACTTC. Translating it yields CASGGTAYEQYF.

This chain connects TRBV6-6 to TRBJ2-4; TRBD1 might be the D (6 bases). There are 16 residues in the CDR3. Trimming pared 2 bases from V and 0 bases from J, leaving 11 bases between. Germline CDR1 is MNHNY and CDR2 is SVGAGI (reference sequence). The CDR3 reads CASSYPGAIAKNIQYF. In DNA form, the CDR3 reads TGTGCCAGCAGTTACCCAGGGGCCATAGCCAAAAACATTCAGTACTTC.

This sequence joins TRBV27 and TRBJ2-4; no clear D. The ends were cut back, 5 bases at V and 1 base at J, with 12 bases in the middle. The length of the CDR3 is 15 residues. The germline V gene encodes CDR1 MNHEY and CDR2 SMNVEV (reference sequence). For the CDR3, the DNA is TGTGCCAGCAGTCCCTCGGCTGGTGCCAAAAACATTCAGTACTTC. This sequence encodes CASSPSAGAKNIQYF.

The rearrangement joins TRBV7-6 to TRBJ1-1; no firm D call. The germline gives CDR1 SGHVS, CDR2 FNYEAQ. This CDR3 is 11 amino acids long. Trimming cost V 5 bases and J 4 bases, with 5 bases left between them. The DNA of the CDR3 is TGTGCCAGCAGCCCTCTCACTGAAGCTTTCTTT. Residues: CASSPLTEAFF.